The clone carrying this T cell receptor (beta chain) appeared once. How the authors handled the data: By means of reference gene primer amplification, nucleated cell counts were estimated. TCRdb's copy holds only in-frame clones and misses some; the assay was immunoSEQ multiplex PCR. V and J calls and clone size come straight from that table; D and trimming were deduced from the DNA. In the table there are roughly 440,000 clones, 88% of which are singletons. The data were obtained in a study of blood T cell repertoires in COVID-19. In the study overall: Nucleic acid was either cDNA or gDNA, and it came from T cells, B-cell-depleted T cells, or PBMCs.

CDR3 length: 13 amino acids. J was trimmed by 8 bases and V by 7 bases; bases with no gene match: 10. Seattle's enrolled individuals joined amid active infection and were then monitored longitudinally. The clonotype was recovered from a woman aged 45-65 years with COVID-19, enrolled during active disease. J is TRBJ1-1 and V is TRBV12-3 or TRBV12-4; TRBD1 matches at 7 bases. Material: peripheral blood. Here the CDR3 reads CASTQTRTGEAFF. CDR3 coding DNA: TGTGCCAGCACCCAGACCCGGACAGGAGAAGCTTTCTTT.